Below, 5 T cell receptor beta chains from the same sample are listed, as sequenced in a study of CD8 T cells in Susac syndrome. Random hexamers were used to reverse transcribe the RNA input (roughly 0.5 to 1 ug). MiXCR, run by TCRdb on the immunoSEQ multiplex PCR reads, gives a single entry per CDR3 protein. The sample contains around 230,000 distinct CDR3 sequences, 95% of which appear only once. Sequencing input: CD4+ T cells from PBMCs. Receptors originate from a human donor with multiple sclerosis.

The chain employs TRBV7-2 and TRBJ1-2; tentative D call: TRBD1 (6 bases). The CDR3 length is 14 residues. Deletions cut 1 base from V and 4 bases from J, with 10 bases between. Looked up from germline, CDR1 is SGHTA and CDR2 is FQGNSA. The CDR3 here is CASSLGTVTYGYTF. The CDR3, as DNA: TGTGCCAGCAGCTTAGGGACAGTGACCTATGGCTACACCTTC.

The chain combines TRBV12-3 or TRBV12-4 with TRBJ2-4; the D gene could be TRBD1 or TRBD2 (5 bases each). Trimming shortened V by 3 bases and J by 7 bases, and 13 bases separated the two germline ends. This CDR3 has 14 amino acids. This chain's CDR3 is CASSFEGLGNIQYF. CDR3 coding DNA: TGTGCCAGCAGTTTCGAGGGGCTAGGTAACATTCAGTACTTC.

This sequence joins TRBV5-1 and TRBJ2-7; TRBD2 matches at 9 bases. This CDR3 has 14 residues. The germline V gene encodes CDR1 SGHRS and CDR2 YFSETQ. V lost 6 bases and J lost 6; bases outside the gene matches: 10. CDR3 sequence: CASTAGGPSSEQYF. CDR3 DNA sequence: TGCGCCAGCACCGCGGGAGGGCCTTCAAGCGAGCAGTACTTC.

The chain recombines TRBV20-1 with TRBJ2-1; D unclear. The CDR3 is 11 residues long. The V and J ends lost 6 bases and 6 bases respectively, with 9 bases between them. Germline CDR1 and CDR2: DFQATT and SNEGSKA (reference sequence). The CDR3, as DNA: TGCAGTGCCTCCCTGGGCAATGAGCAGTTCTTC. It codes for CSASLGNEQFF.

The chain's CDR3 is CSAQDRGLGNQPQHF. Here the CDR3 DNA reads TGCAGTGCTCAGGACAGGGGGCTTGGCAATCAGCCCCAGCATTTT. The gene calls are TRBV20-1 and TRBJ1-5; 11 positions match TRBD1. Germline trimming cut 5 bases from V and 2 bases from J; bases unmatched to any gene: 5. The V gene's germline CDR1 is DFQATT and CDR2 SNEGSKA (reference sequence). The CDR3 is 15 amino acids.